A single sample is the source of the 7 T cell receptor beta chains below, sequenced in a study of long-term antiretroviral therapy in people with HIV. Assay version v3.0 of immunoSEQ was used, and it was run at survey level. Sequencing was performed with immunoSEQ multiplex PCR; in TCRdb, only in-frame clones are kept and a portion is missing. The data show around 17,000 clones, approximately 80% seen once. Here the sequenced sample was unsorted PBMCs, taken roughly 2.5 years before starting antiretroviral therapy. The origin of the receptors is a woman aged 45-65 years with HIV.

The CDR3 region has the DNA TGTGCCAGCAGCCCGAGGGGGACCGAGCAGTACTTC. It translates to CASSPRGTEQYF. The chain is built from TRBV7-8 and TRBJ2-7, with D perhaps matching TRBD1 (6 bases). Germline CDR1 is SGHVS and CDR2 is FQNEAQ. Between the trimmed V and J ends, which lost 5 bases and 6 bases, there was a span of 11 bases. This CDR3 spans 12 amino acids.

V is TRBV7-2 and J is TRBJ2-7; D may be TRBD1 (6 bases). Trimming stripped 7 bases from V and 3 bases from J, with 13 bases between. Germline loops: CDR1 SGHTA, CDR2 FQGNSA. The CDR3 contains 13 residues. CDR3 bases: TGTGCCAGCACCACCAAGGGGGTCTACGAGCAGTACGTC. It yields the protein CASTTKGVYEQYV.

The chain links TRBV7-3 to TRBJ2-3; weak D call: TRBD2 (6 bases). Germline loops: CDR1 SGHTA, CDR2 FQGTGA. CDR3 length: 15 amino acids. V lost 2 bases and J 6 bases, leaving 15 bases between the germline ends. This chain's CDR3 is CASSLARGAGDTQYF. The DNA for the CDR3 is TGTGCCAGCAGCTTAGCTCGCGGGGCTGGTGATACGCAGTATTTT.

CDR3 sequence (DNA): TGCAGCGTTGGGGGTAGGCTCCTTGGGTACACAGATACGCAGTATTTT. This encodes CSVGGRLLGYTDTQYF. The chain couples TRBV29-1 to TRBJ2-3; D call uncertain. Germline V gene data show CDR1 as SQVTM and CDR2 as ANQGSEA. V was clipped by 4 bases and J by 2 bases, with 19 bases between them. The CDR3 is 16 residues long.

The V call is TRBV5-6, the J call TRBJ2-7, with D perhaps assigned TRBD1 or TRBD2 (5 bases each). The V and J ends lost 3 bases and 7 bases respectively, with 14 bases between them. Germline CDR1 SGHDT, CDR2 YYEEEE. The length of the CDR3 is 13 residues. The CDR3 DNA reads as TGTGCCAGCAGCTCCCCAGGGTCGGGAGAGCAGTACGTC. Translated, it gives CASSSPGSGEQYV.

The rearrangement uses TRBV19 and TRBJ1-5, with D tentatively TRBD1 (6 bases). Trimming cost V 7 bases and J 9 bases, with 13 bases left between them. The CDR3 has 12 residues. Germline CDR1 and CDR2: LNHDA and SQIVND (reference sequence). CDR3 nucleotide sequence: TGTGCCAGTAATGAGGGGGTATGGCCCCAGCATTTT. Its protein product is CASNEGVWPQHF. Combining the CDR3 with reference TRBV19 and TRBJ1-5 gives the whole variable domain DGGITQSPKYLFRKEGQNVTLSCEQNLNHDAMYWYRQDPGQGLRLIYYSQIVNDFQKGDIAEGYSVSREKKESFPLTVTSAQKNPTAFYLCASNEGVWPQHFGDGTRLSIL.

This clone occurred once. The chain combines TRBV4-2 with TRBJ2-3; TRBD1 is a possible D gene (6 bases). The germline gives CDR1 LGHNA, CDR2 YNFKEQ. Trimming left V 4 bases short and J 0 bases short, with 11 bases between. The CDR3 spans 15 residues. The chain's CDR3 is CASSPGQRSTDTQYF. The CDR3, as DNA: TGTGCCAGCAGCCCCGGACAGAGAAGCACAGATACGCAGTATTTT.